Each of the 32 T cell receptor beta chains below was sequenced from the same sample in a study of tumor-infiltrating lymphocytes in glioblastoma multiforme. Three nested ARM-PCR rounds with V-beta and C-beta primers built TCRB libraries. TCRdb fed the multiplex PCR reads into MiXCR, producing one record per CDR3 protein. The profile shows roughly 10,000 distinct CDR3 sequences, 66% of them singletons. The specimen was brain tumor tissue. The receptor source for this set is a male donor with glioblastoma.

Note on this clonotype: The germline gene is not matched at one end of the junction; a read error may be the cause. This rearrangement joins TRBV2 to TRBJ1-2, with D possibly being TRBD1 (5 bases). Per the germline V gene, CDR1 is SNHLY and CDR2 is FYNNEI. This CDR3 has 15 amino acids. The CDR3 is CASSIPQGPGYCYTF. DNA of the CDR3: TGTGCCAGCAGTATACCTCAGGGACCGGGCTATTGCTACACCTTC.

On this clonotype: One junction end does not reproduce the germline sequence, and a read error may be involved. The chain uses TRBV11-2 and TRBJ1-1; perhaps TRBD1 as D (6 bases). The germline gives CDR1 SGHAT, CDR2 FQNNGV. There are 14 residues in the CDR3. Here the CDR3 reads CASGQRRWDTEAFF. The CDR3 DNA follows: TGCGCCAGCGGACAGCGACGGTGGGACACTGAAGCTTTCTTT. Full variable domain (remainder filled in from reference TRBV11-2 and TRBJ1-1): EAGVAQSPRYKIIEKRQSVAFWCNPISGHATLYWYQQILGQGPKLLIQFQNNGVVDDSQLPKDRFSAERLKGVDSTLKIQPAKLEDSAVYLCASGQRRWDTEAFFGQGTRLTVV.

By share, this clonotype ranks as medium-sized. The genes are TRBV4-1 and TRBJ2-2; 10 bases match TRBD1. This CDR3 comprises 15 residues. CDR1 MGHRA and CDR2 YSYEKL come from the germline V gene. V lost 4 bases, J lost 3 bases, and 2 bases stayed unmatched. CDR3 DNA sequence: TGCGCCAGCAGCCTAGGGACAGGGGACACCGGGGAGCTGTTTTTT. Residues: CASSLGTGDTGELFF.

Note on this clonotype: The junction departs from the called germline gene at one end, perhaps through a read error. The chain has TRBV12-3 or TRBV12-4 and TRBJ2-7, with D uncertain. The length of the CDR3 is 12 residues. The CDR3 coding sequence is TGTGTCAGCAGTTTAAGGCCTGGAGAGCGGTACTTC. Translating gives CVSSLRPGERYF.

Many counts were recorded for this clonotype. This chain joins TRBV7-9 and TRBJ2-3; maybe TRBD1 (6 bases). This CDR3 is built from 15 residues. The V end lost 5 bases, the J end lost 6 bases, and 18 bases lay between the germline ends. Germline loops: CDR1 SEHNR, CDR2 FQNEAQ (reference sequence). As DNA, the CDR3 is TGTGCCAGCAGCCCCCGTTTTACAGGGACCGATACGCAGTATTTT. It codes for CASSPRFTGTDTQYF.

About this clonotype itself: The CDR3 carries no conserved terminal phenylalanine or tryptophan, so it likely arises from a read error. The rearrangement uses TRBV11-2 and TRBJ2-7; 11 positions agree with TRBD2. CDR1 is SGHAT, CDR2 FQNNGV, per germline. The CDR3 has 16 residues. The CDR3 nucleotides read TGTGCCAGCAGCTTAGTTCCTAGCGGGAGGTCGTACGGGCAGTACTAC. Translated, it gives CASSLVPSGRSYGQYY.

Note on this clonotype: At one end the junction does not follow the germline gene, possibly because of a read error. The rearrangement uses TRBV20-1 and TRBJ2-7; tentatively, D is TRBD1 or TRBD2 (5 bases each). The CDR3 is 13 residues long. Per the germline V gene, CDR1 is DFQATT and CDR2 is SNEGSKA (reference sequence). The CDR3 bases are TGCAGTCCCAGGGACGGTTACTCCTACGGGCAGTACTTC. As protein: CSPRDGYSYGQYF.

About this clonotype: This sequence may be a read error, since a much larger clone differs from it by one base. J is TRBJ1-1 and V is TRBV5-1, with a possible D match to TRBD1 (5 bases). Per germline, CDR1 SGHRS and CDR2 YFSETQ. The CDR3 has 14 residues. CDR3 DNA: TGCGCCAGGAGCTTGGCCGGGGGTTACACTGAAGCTCTCTTT. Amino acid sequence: CARSLAGGYTEALF.

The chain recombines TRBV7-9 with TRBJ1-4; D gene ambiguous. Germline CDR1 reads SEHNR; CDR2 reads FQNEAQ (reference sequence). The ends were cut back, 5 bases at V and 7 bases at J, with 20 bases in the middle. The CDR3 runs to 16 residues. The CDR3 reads CASSQSWGTWSEKLFF. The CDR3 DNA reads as TGTGCCAGCAGCCAGTCATGGGGAACATGGAGTGAAAAACTGTTTTTT.

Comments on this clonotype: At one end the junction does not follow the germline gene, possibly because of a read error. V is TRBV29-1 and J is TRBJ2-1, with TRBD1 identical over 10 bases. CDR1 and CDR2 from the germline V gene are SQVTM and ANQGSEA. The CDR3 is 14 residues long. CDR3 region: CSVDLGQGYIEQFF. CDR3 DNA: TGCAGCGTTGATTTGGGACAGGGGTACATTGAGCAGTTCTTC.

The CDR3 region has the DNA TGTGCCATCAACCGGTACAGCCAAGAGACCCAGTACTTC. Translation gives CAINRYSQETQYF. V usage is TRBV10-3 and J usage is TRBJ2-5; D not resolved. There are 13 residues in the CDR3. Germline V gives CDR1 ENHRY, CDR2 SYGVKD. V lost 7 bases to trimming and J lost 1 base, with 10 bases between them.

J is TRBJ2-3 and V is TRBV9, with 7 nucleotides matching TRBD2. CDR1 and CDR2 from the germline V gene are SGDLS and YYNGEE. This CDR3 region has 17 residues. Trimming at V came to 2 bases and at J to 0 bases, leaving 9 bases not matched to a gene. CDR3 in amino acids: CASSVSGGTTSTDTQYF. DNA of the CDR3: TGTGCCAGCAGCGTCTCCGGGGGGACGACTAGCACAGATACGCAGTATTTT.

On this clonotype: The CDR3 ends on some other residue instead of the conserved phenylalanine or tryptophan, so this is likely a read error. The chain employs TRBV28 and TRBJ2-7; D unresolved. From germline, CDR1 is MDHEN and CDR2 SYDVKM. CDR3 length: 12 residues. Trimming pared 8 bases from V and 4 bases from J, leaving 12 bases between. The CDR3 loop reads CASGSSAYEQYS. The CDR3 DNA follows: TGTGCCAGCGGTTCCTCGGCGTACGAGCAGTACTCC.

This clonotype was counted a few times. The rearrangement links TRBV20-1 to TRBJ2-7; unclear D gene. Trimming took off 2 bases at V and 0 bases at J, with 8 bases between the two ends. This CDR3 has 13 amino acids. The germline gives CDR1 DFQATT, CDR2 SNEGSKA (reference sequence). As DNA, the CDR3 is TGCAGTGCTAGAAGACCCTACTCCTACGAGCAGTACTTC. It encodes CSARRPYSYEQYF.

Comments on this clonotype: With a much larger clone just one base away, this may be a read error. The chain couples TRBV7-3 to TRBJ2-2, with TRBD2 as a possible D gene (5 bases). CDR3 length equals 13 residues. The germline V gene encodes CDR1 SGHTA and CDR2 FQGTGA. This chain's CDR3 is CASSSGSTGEQFF. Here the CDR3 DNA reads TGTGCCAGCAGCTCTGGTTCAACCGGGGAGCAGTTTTTT.

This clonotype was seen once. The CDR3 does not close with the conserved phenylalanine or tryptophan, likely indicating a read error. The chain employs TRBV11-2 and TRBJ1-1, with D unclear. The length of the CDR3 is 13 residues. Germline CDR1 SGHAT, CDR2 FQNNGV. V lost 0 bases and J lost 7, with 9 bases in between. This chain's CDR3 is CASSLDFVFEAFS. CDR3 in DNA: TGTGCCAGCAGCTTAGATTTTGTATTTGAAGCTTTCTCT.

This CDR3 reads CSVEGDRGQLEQYF. CDR3 nucleotides: TGCAGCGTTGAAGGTGATAGGGGGCAGCTCGAGCAGTACTTC. The chain couples TRBV29-1 to TRBJ2-7, with 7 positions matching TRBD1. CDR1 and CDR2 (germline): SQVTM, ANQGSEA. V lost 1 base to trimming and J lost 6 bases; unmatched junction nucleotides: 9. The CDR3 has 14 residues.

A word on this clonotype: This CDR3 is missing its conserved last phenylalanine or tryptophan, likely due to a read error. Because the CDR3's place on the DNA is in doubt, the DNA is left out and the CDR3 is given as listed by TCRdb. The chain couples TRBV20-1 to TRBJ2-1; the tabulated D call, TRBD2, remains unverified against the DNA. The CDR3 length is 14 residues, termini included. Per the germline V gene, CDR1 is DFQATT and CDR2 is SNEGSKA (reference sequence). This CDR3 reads CNARDEAGLYEKFS.

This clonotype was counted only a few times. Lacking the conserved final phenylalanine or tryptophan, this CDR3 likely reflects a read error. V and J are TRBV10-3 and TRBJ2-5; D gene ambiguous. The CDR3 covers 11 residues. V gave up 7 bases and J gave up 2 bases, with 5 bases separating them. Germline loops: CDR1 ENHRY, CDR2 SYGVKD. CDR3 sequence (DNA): TGTGCCATCAATGAACAAGAGACCCAGTACTCC. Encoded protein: CAINEQETQYS.

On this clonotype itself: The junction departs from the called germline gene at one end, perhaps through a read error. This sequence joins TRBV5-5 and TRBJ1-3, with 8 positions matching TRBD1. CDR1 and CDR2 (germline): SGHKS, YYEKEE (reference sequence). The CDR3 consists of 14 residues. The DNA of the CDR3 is TGTGCCATCAGCTTCGACAGGGGCTTGGACACCATATATTTT. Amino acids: CAISFDRGLDTIYF.

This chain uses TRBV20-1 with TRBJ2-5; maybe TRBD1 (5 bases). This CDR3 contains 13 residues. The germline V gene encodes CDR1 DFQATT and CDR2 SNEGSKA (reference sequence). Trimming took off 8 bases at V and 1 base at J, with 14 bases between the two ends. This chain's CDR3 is CSTHRQPQETQYF. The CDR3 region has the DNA TGCAGTACTCATCGACAGCCCCAAGAGACCCAGTACTTC.

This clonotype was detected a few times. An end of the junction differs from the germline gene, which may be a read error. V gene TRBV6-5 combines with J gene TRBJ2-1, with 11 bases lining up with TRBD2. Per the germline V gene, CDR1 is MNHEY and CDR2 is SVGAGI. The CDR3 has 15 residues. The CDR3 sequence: CASSLIAGGFNEQFF. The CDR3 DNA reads TGTGCCAGCAGTTTGATAGCGGGAGGGTTCAATGAGCAATTCTTC.

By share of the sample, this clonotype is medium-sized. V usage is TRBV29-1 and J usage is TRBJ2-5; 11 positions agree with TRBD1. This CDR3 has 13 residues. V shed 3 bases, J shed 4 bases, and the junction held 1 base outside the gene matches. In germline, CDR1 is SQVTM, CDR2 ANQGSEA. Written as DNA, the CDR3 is TGCAGCGTTGAGGGACAGGGGGGAGAGACCCAGTACTTC. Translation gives CSVEGQGGETQYF.

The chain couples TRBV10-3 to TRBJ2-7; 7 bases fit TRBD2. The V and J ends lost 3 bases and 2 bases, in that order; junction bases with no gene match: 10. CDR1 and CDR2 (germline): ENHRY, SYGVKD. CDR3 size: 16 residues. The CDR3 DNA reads TGTGCCATCAGTGATTCAGGGAGGGGTGCAACCTACGAGCAGTACTTC. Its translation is CAISDSGRGATYEQYF.

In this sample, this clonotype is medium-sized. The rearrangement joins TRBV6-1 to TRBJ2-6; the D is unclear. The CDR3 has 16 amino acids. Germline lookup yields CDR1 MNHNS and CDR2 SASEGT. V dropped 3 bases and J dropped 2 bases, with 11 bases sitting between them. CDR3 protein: CASSDIGETGANVLTF. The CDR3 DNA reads TGTGCCAGCAGTGATATAGGAGAAACTGGGGCCAACGTCCTGACTTTC.

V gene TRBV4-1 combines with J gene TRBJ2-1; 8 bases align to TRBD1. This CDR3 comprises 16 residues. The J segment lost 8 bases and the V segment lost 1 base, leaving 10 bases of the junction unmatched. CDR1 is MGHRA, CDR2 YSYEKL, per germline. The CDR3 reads CASSQVETGVLDEQFF. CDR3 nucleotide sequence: TGCGCCAGCAGCCAAGTCGAGACAGGGGTTCTCGATGAGCAGTTCTTC.

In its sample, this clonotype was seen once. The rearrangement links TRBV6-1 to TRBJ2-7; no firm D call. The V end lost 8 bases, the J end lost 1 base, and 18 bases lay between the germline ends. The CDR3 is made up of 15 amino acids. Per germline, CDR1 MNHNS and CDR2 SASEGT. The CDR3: CASQDDPSSSYEQYF. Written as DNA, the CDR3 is TGTGCCAGCCAGGATGACCCCTCCAGTTCCTACGAGCAGTACTTC.

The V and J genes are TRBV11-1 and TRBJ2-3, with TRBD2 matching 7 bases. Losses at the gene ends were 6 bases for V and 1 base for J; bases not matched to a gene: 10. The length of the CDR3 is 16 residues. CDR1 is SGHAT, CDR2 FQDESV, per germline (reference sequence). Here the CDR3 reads CASSSRGRGGTDTQYF. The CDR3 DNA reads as TGTGCCAGCAGTTCCCGGGGCCGGGGGGGCACAGATACGCAGTATTTT.

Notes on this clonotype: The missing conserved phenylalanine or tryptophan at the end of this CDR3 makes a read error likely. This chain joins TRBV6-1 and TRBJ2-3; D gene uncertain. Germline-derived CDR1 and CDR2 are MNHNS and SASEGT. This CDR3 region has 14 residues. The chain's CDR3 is CASREAFSTDTQYL. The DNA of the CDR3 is TGTGCCAGCAGGGAAGCCTTTAGCACAGATACGCAGTATCTT.

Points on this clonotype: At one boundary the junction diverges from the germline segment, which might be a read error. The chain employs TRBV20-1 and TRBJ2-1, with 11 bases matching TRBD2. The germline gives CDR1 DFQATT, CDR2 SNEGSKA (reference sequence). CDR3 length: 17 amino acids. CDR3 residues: CSARKLTTSGIKNEQLF. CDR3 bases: TGCAGTGCTAGAAAACTAACGACTAGCGGGATAAAGAATGAGCAGCTCTTC.

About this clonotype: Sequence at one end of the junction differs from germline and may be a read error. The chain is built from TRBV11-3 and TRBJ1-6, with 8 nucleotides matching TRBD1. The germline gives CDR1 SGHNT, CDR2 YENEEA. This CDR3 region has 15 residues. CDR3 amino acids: CASSLDDRGNSPLHF. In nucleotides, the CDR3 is TGTGCAAGCAGCTTAGATGACAGGGGAAATTCACCCCTCCACTTT. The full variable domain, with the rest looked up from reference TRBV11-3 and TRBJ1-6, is EAGVVQSPRYKIIEKKQPVAFWCNPISGHNTLYWYLQNLGQGPELLIRYENEEAVDDSQLPKDRFSAERLKGVDSTLKIQPAELGDSAVYLCASSLDDRGNSPLHFGNGTRLTVT.

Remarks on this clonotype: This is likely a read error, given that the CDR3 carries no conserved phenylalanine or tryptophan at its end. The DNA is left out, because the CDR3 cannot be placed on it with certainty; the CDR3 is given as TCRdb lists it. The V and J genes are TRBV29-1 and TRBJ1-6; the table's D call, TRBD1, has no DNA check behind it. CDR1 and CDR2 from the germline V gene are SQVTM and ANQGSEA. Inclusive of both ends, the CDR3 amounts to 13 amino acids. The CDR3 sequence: CSVARDREPPPHL.